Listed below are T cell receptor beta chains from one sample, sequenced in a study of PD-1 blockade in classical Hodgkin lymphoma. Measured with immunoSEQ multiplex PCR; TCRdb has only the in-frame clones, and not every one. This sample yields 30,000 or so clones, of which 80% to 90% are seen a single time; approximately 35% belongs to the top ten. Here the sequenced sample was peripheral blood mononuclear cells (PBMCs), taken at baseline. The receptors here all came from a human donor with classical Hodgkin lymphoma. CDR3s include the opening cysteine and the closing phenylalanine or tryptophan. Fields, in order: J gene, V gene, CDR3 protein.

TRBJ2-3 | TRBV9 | CASSRASTDTQYF
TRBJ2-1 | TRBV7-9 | CASSLVIGGAYNEQFF
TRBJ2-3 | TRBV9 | CASSGLGQSTDTQYF
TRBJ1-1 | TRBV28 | CASSFRTGSGTEAFF
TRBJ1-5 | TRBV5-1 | CASSLGQGLQPQHF
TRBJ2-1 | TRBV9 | CASSPAIDEQFF
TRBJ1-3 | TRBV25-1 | CASSEFPGTTGNTIYF
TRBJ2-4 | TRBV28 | CASSPPGQGLGNIQYF
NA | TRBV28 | CASTRGAYEQYF
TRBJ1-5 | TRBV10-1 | CASSESIWAGSNQPQHF
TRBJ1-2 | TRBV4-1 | CASSQGLPGSLEDRNYGYTF
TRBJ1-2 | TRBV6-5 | CASSYSAESYGYTF
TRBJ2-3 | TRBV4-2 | CASSLDRGVDVDTQYF
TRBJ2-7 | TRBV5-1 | CASSYIGTGAYEQYF